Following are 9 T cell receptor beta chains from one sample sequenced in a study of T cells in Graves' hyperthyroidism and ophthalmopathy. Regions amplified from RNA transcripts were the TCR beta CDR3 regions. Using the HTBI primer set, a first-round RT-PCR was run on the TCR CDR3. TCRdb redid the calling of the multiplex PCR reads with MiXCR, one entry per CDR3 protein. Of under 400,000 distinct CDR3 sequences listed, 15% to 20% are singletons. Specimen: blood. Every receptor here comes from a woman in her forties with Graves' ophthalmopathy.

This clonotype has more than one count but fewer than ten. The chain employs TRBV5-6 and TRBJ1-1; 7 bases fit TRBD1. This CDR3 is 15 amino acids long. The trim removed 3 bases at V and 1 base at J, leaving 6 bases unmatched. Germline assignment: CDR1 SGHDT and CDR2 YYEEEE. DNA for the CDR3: TGTGCCAGCAGCTATATGACAGGGTGGAACACTGAAGCTTTCTTT. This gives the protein CASSYMTGWNTEAFF.

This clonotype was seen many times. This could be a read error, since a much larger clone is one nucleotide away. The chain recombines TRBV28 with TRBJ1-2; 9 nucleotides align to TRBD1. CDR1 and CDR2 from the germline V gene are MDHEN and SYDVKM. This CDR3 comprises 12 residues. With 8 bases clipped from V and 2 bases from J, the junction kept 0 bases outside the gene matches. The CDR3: CASGTGNYGYTF. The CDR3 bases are TGTGCCAGCGGGACAGGGAACTATGGCTACACCTTC.

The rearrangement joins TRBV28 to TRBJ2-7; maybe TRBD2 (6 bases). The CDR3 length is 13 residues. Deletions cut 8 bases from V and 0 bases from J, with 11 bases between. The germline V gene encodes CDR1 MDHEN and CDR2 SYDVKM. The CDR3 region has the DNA TGTGCCAGCCGGGACTGGGGCTCCTACGAGCAGTACTTC. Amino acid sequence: CASRDWGSYEQYF.

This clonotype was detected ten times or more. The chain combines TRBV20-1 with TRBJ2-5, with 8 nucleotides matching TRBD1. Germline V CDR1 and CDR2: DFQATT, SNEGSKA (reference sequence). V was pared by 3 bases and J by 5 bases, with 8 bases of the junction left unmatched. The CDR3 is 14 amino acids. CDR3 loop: CSASMGTGGETQYF. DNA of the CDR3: TGCAGTGCTAGTATGGGGACAGGCGGGGAGACCCAGTACTTC.

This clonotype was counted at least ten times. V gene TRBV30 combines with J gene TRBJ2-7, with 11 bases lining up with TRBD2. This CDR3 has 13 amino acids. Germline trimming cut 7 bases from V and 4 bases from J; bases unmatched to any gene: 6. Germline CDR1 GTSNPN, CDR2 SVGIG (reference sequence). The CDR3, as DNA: TGTGCCTTTCGACTAGCGGGAAGGTACGAGCAGTACTTC. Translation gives CAFRLAGRYEQYF.

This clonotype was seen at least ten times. CDR3 nucleotide sequence: TGTGCCAGCAGTTTTAGCGGGACCTACGAGCAGTACTTC. It encodes CASSFSGTYEQYF. The V and J genes are TRBV6-2 or TRBV6-3 and TRBJ2-7; TRBD2 agrees at 8 bases. J lost 2 bases, V lost 4 bases, and 1 base had no gene match. CDR1 and CDR2 from the germline V gene are MNHEY and SVGEGT. The CDR3 covers 13 residues.

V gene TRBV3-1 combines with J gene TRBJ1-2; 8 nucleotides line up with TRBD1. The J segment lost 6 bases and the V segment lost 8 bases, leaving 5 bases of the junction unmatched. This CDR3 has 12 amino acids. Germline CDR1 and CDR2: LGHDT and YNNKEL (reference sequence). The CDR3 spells CASRDRGHGYTF. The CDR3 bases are TGTGCCAGCCGCGACAGGGGCCATGGCTACACCTTC.

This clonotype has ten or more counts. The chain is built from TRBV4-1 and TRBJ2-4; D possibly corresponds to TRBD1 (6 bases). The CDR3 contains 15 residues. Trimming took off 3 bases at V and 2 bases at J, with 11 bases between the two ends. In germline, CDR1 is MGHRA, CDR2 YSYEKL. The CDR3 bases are TGCGCCAGCAGCCAGGGGGCCGGGACCAAAAACATTCAGTACTTC. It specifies CASSQGAGTKNIQYF.

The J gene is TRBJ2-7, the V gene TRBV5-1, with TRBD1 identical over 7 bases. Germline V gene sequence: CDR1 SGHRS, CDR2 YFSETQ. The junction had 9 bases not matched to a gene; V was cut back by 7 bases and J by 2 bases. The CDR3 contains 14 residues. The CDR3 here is CASGQQTGTYEQYF. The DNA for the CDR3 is TGCGCCAGCGGGCAGCAGACAGGGACCTACGAGCAGTACTTC.